The following is a T cell receptor beta chain sequence with its context. Its matching antigen is unknown. The read stops 3 residues short of the end of the CDR3; the missing end is completed from the germline J gene. The germline V and J ends were trimmed by 4 bases and 3 bases, with 18 bases remaining between them. The CDR3 runs to 16 residues. Germline CDR1 SGHRS, CDR2 YFSETQ. The data stem from a study of T cells in women clearing cervical HPV infection. Here immunoSEQ multiplex PCR was the method, and the copy in TCRdb shows in-frame clones only, minus some. Its table lists fewer than 50,000 clones. The study's findings and limits: TRBV6-7 abundance was lower in cases than controls (roughly 0.12% versus 0.15%). CIN3+ cases had significantly higher TCR repertoire richness than controls, but evenness did not differ. Combining TCR richness with V gene abundances gave around 0.83 AUC.

Prevalent HPV16 infections were excluded; only incident single HPV16 infections included. This clonotype was sampled from a woman between 18 and 69 years old with a cervical HPV16 infection that either progressed to CIN3+ or cleared (not recorded which). Sequencing was carried out using blood buffy coat. This chain links TRBV5-1 with TRBJ2-3, with unresolved D. CDR3 DNA (partial): TGCGCCAGCAGCCCCGATCGTGTGGGCAGAACAGATACG. The encoded protein is CASSPDRVGRTDT. From start to end, the CDR3 is CASSPDRVGRTDTQYF.